The TCR beta chain under discussion was sequenced for a study of control samples from healthy donors and cancer patients. Clones were read by immunoSEQ multiplex PCR, and TCRdb kept only the in-frame ones, dropping some. This sample contains some 180,000 clones. Unmatched junction bases numbered 2, after V lost 3 bases and J lost 10 bases. The CDR3 contains 13 residues. The receptor comes from a woman aged 30 to 39 in good health. The chain couples TRBV12-3 or TRBV12-4 to TRBJ1-6, with TRBD1 matching over 8 bases. Sequencing was carried out using blood. This CDR3 is CASSLTGDSPLHF. As DNA, the CDR3 is TGTGCCAGCAGTTTGACAGGGGACTCACCCCTCCACTTT.